The rows below give T cell receptor beta chains drawn from one sample of a study of T-cell reconstitution after alpha-beta-depleted transplantation in children. One entry per CDR3 protein results from TCRdb running MiXCR on the PCR reads. The sample gives about 300,000 distinct CDR3 sequences, 6.5% to 9% of which show up once; approximately 8.6% is in the top ten. Sequencing was performed on peripheral blood, taken 360 days after TCRalphabeta/CD19-depleted stem cell transplant. The receptors originated from a female patient aged 2-15 years who had a stem cell transplant for Fanconi anemia, so the T cells may come from the graft donor. Both conserved end residues are part of each CDR3. The D gene is left open where the match is weak. Rows give clone size only sometimes, using once, few, many, or a class for an expanded clone.

j_call clone_size v_call d_call cdr3_nt cdr3_aa
TRBJ1-1 many TRBV5-1 TRBD1 TGCGCCAGCACCCACAGGGGACGTAACACTGAAGCTTTCTTT CASTHRGRNTEAFF
TRBJ2-3 - TRBV2 - TGTGCCTTCCAAAAGGGTTTGGGCACAGATACGCAGTATTTT CAFQKGLGTDTQYF
TRBJ2-7 many TRBV20-1 TRBD2 TGCAGTGCTAGAGATCCCGGGGGGTTGTCCGACGAGCAGTACTTC CSARDPGGLSDEQYF
TRBJ2-2 few TRBV18 - TGTGCCAGCTCACCCCTTCCTTTGGCCGACAACACCGGGGAGCTGTTTTTT CASSPLPLADNTGELFF
TRBJ1-2 many TRBV5-1 - TGCGCCAGCAGCTCGACAGGAGGGGGCTATGGCTACACCTTC CASSSTGGGYGYTF
TRBJ1-2 many TRBV3-1 - TGTGCCAGCAGCCAGGCGACAGTTTCCTACACCTTC CASSQATVSYTF
TRBJ1-3 - TRBV3-1 - TGTGCCAGCAGCCTTAGAAGGACGGACTCTGGAAACACCATATATTTT CASSLRRTDSGNTIYF
TRBJ2-5 few TRBV27 TRBD1 TGTGCCAGCAGATATACAGGGGTCGGGGAGACCCAGTACTTC CASRYTGVGETQYF
TRBJ2-1 few TRBV6-1 TRBD1 TGTGCCAGCAGTCCCGGACAGGGGGCGTTTCTGAGCGAGCAGTTCTTC CASSPGQGAFLSEQFF
TRBJ1-4 - TRBV5-6 - TGTGCCAGCAGCTCGGAGACAGGTTTTATCGTCGATAATGAAAAACTGTTTTTT CASSSETGFIVDNEKLFF
TRBJ1-6 many TRBV28 - TGTGCCAGCAACGCAGCGTATAATTCACCCCTCCACTTT CASNAAYNSPLHF
TRBJ2-7 - TRBV30 TRBD1 TGTGCCTGGAGTGTTAGGACCCGGGGACAGCCATCGGTCAGGGACGAGCAGTACTTC CAWSVRTRGQPSVRDEQYF
TRBJ1-1 many TRBV5-1 - TGCGCCAGCAGCTTGATACCGATGAACACTGAAGCTTTCTTT CASSLIPMNTEAFF
TRBJ2-1 many TRBV12-3/TRBV12-4 TRBD1 TGTGCCAGCAGTTTCGCAACCGGGACAGGCCCCTACAATGAGCAGTTCTTC CASSFATGTGPYNEQFF
TRBJ1-2 few TRBV2 - TGTGCCAGCAGTGAAGCGGAATACTATGGCTACACCTTC CASSEAEYYGYTF
TRBJ1-5 many TRBV7-8 - TGTGCCAGCAGCTTAGTGGGACGGATAACTCAGCCCCAGCATTTT CASSLVGRITQPQHF
TRBJ2-1 - TRBV30 TRBD2 TGTGCCTGGAGTGGACTAGCGGGCCTTGGGTTCTTC CAWSGLAGLGFF
TRBJ2-7 - TRBV3-1 TRBD2 TGTGCCAGCAGCCCACTGGGGACTAACGGGTACGAGCAGTACTTC CASSPLGTNGYEQYF
TRBJ1-6 - TRBV7-8 - TGTGCCAGCAGCTTAGCAGGCAGCCCTTCCTATAATTCACCCCTCCACTTT CASSLAGSPSYNSPLHF
TRBJ2-1 few TRBV7-9 TRBD1 TGTGCCAGCAGCCCGGGGTCCGGGACAGGTTACAATGAGCAGTTCTTC CASSPGSGTGYNEQFF
TRBJ1-5 - TRBV28 - TGTGCCAGCAGTTTATACGACACCAGAATTAATCAGCCCCAGCATTTT CASSLYDTRINQPQHF
TRBJ2-1 many TRBV20-1 - TGCAGTGCTAGAAGTCCCAGGGGCAGCTCCTACAATGAGCAGTTCTTC CSARSPRGSSYNEQFF
TRBJ2-3 few TRBV5-4 TRBD2 TGTGCCAGCAGCTCCCAGACTAGCTTGTCAGATACGCAGTATTTT CASSSQTSLSDTQYF
TRBJ2-1 few TRBV18 TRBD2 TGTGCCAGCTCAAACCCCACTAGCGGGGATGAGCAGTTCTTC CASSNPTSGDEQFF
TRBJ2-7 many TRBV9 TRBD2 TGTGCCAGCAGCCCGGGAGGCAGATCCTACGAGCAGTACTTC CASSPGGRSYEQYF